This T cell receptor beta chain emerged from a study of early T cells in non-severe SARS-CoV-2 infection. Overall study: Bulk RNA taken from unsorted whole blood was sequenced, leaving chains unpaired.

Each CDR3 protein gets one entry after TCRdb re-called the 5' RACE reads with MiXCR. The sample records around 21,000 distinct CDR3 sequences, 5.7% being singletons. This clonotype was counted a few times. Sequencing used whole blood, obtained at baseline. The sequence derives from an adult who was a healthcare worker with PCR-confirmed SARS-CoV-2 infection or an uninfected control (not recorded which).

This chain's CDR3 is CSVEDKGPFIDTQYF. In nucleotides, the CDR3 is TGCAGCGTTGAAGACAAGGGACCTTTTATAGATACGCAGTATTTT. This sequence joins TRBV29-1 and TRBJ2-3; D is tentatively TRBD1 or TRBD2 (5 bases each). Trimming took off 0 bases at V and 5 bases at J, with 15 bases between the two ends. Per germline, CDR1 SQVTM and CDR2 ANQGSEA. There are 15 residues in the CDR3.